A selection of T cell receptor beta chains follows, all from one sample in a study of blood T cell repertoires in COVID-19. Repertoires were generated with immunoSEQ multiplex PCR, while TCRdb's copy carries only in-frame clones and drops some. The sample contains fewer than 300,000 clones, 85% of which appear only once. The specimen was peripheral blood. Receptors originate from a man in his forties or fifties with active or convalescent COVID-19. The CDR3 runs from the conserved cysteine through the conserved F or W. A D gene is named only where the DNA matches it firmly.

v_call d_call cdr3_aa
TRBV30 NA CAWSVQNNEQFF
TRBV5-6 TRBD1 CASSLAGTGTNSPLHF
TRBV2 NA CASRGSPGGTEAFF
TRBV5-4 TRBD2 CASRIASGRSNEQFF
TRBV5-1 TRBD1 CASSYAQTGGQETQYF
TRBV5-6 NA CASSLFGHTGEYEQYF
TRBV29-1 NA CSVVSGGSNQPQHF
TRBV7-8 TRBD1 CASSLRTGAQNTEAFF
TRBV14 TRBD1 CASSGGQGSYNEQFF
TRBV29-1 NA CSVVGQGNYGYTF
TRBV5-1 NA CASSSGDLVSTQYF
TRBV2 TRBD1 CASAPGTVYGYTF
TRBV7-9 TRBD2 CASSRAGEWSYEQYF
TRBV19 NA CASARGAAETYGYTF
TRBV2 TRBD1 CASSLGQGKAGYTF
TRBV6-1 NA CASSEGFGETQYF
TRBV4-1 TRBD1 CASRAQGGNQPQHF
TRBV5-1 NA CASSLAVQVYNEQFF
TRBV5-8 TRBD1 CASSSTRTGTEVAFF
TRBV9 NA CASSADGGAVGETQYF
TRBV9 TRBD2 CASSVLAEPRPDTQYF
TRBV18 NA CASADTDTQYF
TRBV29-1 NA CSVDNPAAGGGYTF
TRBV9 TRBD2 CASGLAGDSYEQYF
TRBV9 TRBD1 CASSDRDRGGTEAFF
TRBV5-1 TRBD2 CASSLAGLAGSSTDTQYF
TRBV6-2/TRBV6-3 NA CASSRTPVLAKNIQYF
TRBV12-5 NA CASGSGDTDTQYF
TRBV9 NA CASSVDAWSGDGYTF
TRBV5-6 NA CASSSGYEQYF
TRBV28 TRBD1 CASSPRTGGFTEAFF
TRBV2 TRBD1 CASSEVWGQASNEQFF
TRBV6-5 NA CASSYSTGEASYEQYF
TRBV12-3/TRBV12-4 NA CASSSSGNQPQHF
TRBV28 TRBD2 CASSGRFGVAGAGEQYF
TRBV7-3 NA CASSVAANTGELFF
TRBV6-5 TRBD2 CASTAGGRTGELFF
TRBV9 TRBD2 CASSVEWEGYNEQFF
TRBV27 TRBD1 CASRRPGQGNSPLHF
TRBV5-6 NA CASSLELSQPQHF
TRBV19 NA CASSTLTGSREAFF
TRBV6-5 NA CASSLAGPRAGGYTF
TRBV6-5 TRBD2 CASRATGGQHGELFF
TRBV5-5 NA CASSRQWATGELFF
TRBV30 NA CAWSVSSYEQYF
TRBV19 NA CASTRQKTGELFF
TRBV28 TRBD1 CASVDRGRKLDQPQHF
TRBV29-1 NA CSVDRGANYGYTF
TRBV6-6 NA CASSSNRDLNTEAFF